Listed below are T cell receptor beta chains from one sample, sequenced in a study of shared clonotypes between healthy human individuals. Assay: immunoSEQ multiplex PCR; the TCRdb copy retains only in-frame clones and omits some. The table records about 580,000 clones, 95% to 98% of them present only once. The sample taken for sequencing was naive CD8+ T cells sorted from blood. All receptors come from a man younger than 45 in good health. Each CDR3 is given with its conserved first and last residue. The D gene is left open where the match is weak. A clone size is listed for some rows: how often the clone was seen (once, few, many), or a class if it is expanded.

CDR3aa: CATSSSWTEQETQYF
CDR3nt: TGTGCCACCAGCAGTTCATGGACCGAACAAGAGACCCAGTACTTC
v_gene: TRBV15
abundance: NA
d_gene: NA
j_gene: TRBJ2-5

CDR3aa: CASSYRWDSQETQYF
CDR3nt: TGTGCCAGCAGCTACCGCTGGGACAGCCAAGAGACCCAGTACTTC
v_gene: TRBV7-9
abundance: NA
d_gene: TRBD1
j_gene: TRBJ2-5

CDR3aa: CASSRGTGNTGELFF
CDR3nt: TGCGCCAGCAGCCGTGGGACAGGGAACACCGGGGAGCTGTTTTTT
v_gene: TRBV4-3
abundance: once
d_gene: TRBD1
j_gene: TRBJ2-2

CDR3aa: CASSITRGRNNEQFF
CDR3nt: TGTGCCAGTAGTATCACCCGTGGGAGGAACAATGAGCAGTTCTTC
v_gene: TRBV19
abundance: NA
d_gene: NA
j_gene: TRBJ2-1

CDR3aa: CASSLDRASGSLEQYF
CDR3nt: TGCGCCAGCAGCTTGGATCGGGCTAGCGGGAGTCTCGAGCAGTACTTC
v_gene: TRBV5-1
abundance: NA
d_gene: TRBD2
j_gene: TRBJ2-7

CDR3aa: CASSASPQGQTYEQYF
CDR3nt: TGTGCCAGCAGTGCCTCCCCGCAGGGACAGACTTACGAGCAGTACTTC
v_gene: TRBV27
abundance: NA
d_gene: TRBD1
j_gene: TRBJ2-7

CDR3aa: CASSLRQGVADTQYF
CDR3nt: TGTGCCAGCAGCTTGCGACAGGGGGTTGCAGATACGCAGTATTTT
v_gene: TRBV11-3
abundance: NA
d_gene: TRBD1
j_gene: TRBJ2-3

CDR3aa: CSVGGGQGADTEAFF
CDR3nt: TGCAGCGTTGGCGGCGGACAGGGGGCGGATACTGAAGCTTTCTTT
v_gene: TRBV29-1
abundance: NA
d_gene: TRBD1
j_gene: TRBJ1-1

CDR3aa: CSVLTSPGNEQFF
CDR3nt: TGCAGCGTCTTGACGAGTCCCGGCAATGAGCAGTTCTTC
v_gene: TRBV29-1
abundance: NA
d_gene: NA
j_gene: TRBJ2-1

CDR3aa: CASSEPANYGYTF
CDR3nt: TGTGCCAGCAGTGAGCCGGCGAACTATGGCTACACCTTC
v_gene: TRBV25-1
abundance: NA
d_gene: NA
j_gene: TRBJ1-2

CDR3aa: CASGLAQIAGGYNEQFF
CDR3nt: TGTGCTAGTGGTTTAGCCCAAATAGCGGGAGGCTACAATGAGCAGTTCTTC
v_gene: TRBV12-5
abundance: NA
d_gene: TRBD2
j_gene: TRBJ2-1

CDR3aa: CASSFPKQGNYGYTF
CDR3nt: TGCGCCAGCAGCTTCCCCAAACAGGGGAACTATGGCTACACCTTC
v_gene: TRBV5-1
abundance: NA
d_gene: TRBD1
j_gene: TRBJ1-2

CDR3aa: CASKQASSYNEQFF
CDR3nt: TGTGCCAGCAAGCAGGCGAGCTCCTACAATGAGCAGTTCTTC
v_gene: TRBV2
abundance: NA
d_gene: NA
j_gene: TRBJ2-1

CDR3aa: CASSQTGTGSSDTQYF
CDR3nt: TGCGCCAGCAGCCAAACCGGGACAGGGAGTTCAGATACGCAGTATTTT
v_gene: TRBV4-1
abundance: NA
d_gene: TRBD1
j_gene: TRBJ2-3

CDR3aa: CASSLRGEVGYTF
CDR3nt: TGTGCCAGCAGCTTGCGAGGGGAGGTTGGCTACACCTTC
v_gene: TRBV5-4
abundance: NA
d_gene: NA
j_gene: TRBJ1-2

CDR3aa: CASSLRYEAFF
CDR3nt: TGTGCCAGCAGTTTACGTTATGAAGCTTTCTTT
v_gene: TRBV28
abundance: NA
d_gene: NA
j_gene: TRBJ1-1

CDR3aa: CASSEALQSAVSDREGETQYF
CDR3nt: TGTGCCAGCAGTGAAGCGCTTCAATCAGCAGTCTCGGACAGGGAGGGAGAGACCCAGTACTTC
v_gene: TRBV6-1
abundance: NA
d_gene: NA
j_gene: TRBJ2-5

CDR3aa: CASSFASTGELFF
CDR3nt: TGTGCCAGCAGTTTTGCGAGCACCGGGGAGCTGTTTTTT
v_gene: TRBV27
abundance: NA
d_gene: NA
j_gene: TRBJ2-2

CDR3aa: CASSIGGPSYNEQFF
CDR3nt: TGTGCCAGTAGTATCGGAGGCCCCTCCTACAATGAGCAGTTCTTC
v_gene: TRBV19
abundance: NA
d_gene: NA
j_gene: TRBJ2-1

CDR3aa: CASSQGSSGLYEQYF
CDR3nt: TGCGCCAGCAGCCAAGGGTCGAGTGGACTCTACGAGCAGTACTTC
v_gene: TRBV4-3
abundance: NA
d_gene: NA
j_gene: TRBJ2-7

CDR3aa: CASSGTGDEKLFF
CDR3nt: TGTGCCAGCTCCGGGACAGGAGATGAAAAACTGTTTTTT
v_gene: TRBV9
abundance: once
d_gene: TRBD1
j_gene: TRBJ1-4

CDR3aa: CASSAQGASYEQYF
CDR3nt: TGTGCCAGCAGCGCACAGGGGGCCTCCTACGAGCAGTACTTC
v_gene: TRBV9
abundance: NA
d_gene: TRBD1
j_gene: TRBJ2-7

CDR3aa: CASTLNTRGPTDTQYF
CDR3nt: TGTGCCAGCACGCTGAATACGCGGGGACCCACAGATACGCAGTATTTT
v_gene: TRBV11-1
abundance: NA
d_gene: NA
j_gene: TRBJ2-3

CDR3aa: CASSSGLGEETQYF
CDR3nt: TGTGCCAGCAGCTCCGGACTAGGGGAAGAGACCCAGTACTTC
v_gene: TRBV11-2
abundance: NA
d_gene: TRBD2
j_gene: TRBJ2-5

CDR3aa: CASSLVAESVTDTQYF
CDR3nt: TGTGCCAGCAGCTTGGTTGCGGAGTCTGTCACAGATACGCAGTATTTT
v_gene: TRBV5-5
abundance: NA
d_gene: NA
j_gene: TRBJ2-3

CDR3aa: CASRGGGFQETQYF
CDR3nt: TGTGCCAGCAGGGGCGGGGGTTTCCAAGAGACCCAGTACTTC
v_gene: TRBV27
abundance: NA
d_gene: TRBD2
j_gene: TRBJ2-5

CDR3aa: CASRNWGAFKPQHF
CDR3nt: TGTGCCAGCAGGAATTGGGGGGCCTTCAAGCCCCAGCATTTT
v_gene: TRBV5-6
abundance: NA
d_gene: NA
j_gene: TRBJ1-5

CDR3aa: CASSFRLGPPGELFF
CDR3nt: TGTGCCAGCAGCTTCAGACTAGGTCCTCCCGGGGAGCTGTTTTTT
v_gene: TRBV5-8
abundance: NA
d_gene: NA
j_gene: TRBJ2-2

CDR3aa: CASRELPTAGNQPQHF
CDR3nt: TGTGCCAGCAGGGAACTACCCACGGCAGGCAATCAGCCCCAGCATTTT
v_gene: TRBV6-1
abundance: NA
d_gene: NA
j_gene: TRBJ1-5

CDR3aa: CASSLDPPGTGGNYGYTF
CDR3nt: TGTGCCAGCAGCTTAGATCCCCCAGGGACGGGGGGTAACTATGGCTACACCTTC
v_gene: TRBV7-8
abundance: NA
d_gene: NA
j_gene: TRBJ1-2

CDR3aa: CSVAGNFYEQYF
CDR3nt: TGCAGCGTGGCGGGAAACTTCTACGAGCAGTACTTC
v_gene: TRBV29-1
abundance: NA
d_gene: NA
j_gene: TRBJ2-7

CDR3aa: CASQGQNQETQYF
CDR3nt: TGTGCCAGCCAGGGACAGAACCAAGAGACCCAGTACTTC
v_gene: TRBV28
abundance: NA
d_gene: TRBD1
j_gene: TRBJ2-5